This TCR beta chain was captured in a study of neurological immune-mediated disorders. cDNA synthesis was performed by 5'RACE with 10-nucleotide random UMIs. MiXCR was run by TCRdb on the 5' RACE reads, yielding one entry per CDR3 protein. The profile shows 77,000 or so distinct CDR3 sequences, under 10% of them singletons. The study, taken as a whole, reports: It was HTLV-1-associated myelopathy that showed the most TCR clonal expansion, while multiple sclerosis showed the least, falling below healthy controls.

The sample holds many counts of this clonotype. Its antigen is undetermined. It was from 2 million PBMCs stored at -80 C that the unsorted libraries were obtained. The CDR3 is made up of 11 amino acids. From germline, CDR1 is DFQATT and CDR2 SNEGSKA (reference sequence). Trimming stripped 7 bases from V and 4 bases from J, with 10 bases between. Sequenced: PBMCs. This chain links TRBV20-1 with TRBJ1-2; the D is unclear. The sequence derives from a man in his fifties in good health. The CDR3 DNA sequence: TGCAGTGGGAGGCCCGCCTATGGCTACACCTTC. Its translation: CSGRPAYGYTF.